This TCR beta chain came from a study of immune evolution from preneoplasia to lung adenocarcinoma. This clone was recorded only once. A junction boundary mismatches the germline segment, possibly from a read error. Assay used: immunoSEQ multiplex PCR; TCRdb lists only in-frame clones, some missing. Of roughly 6,600 clones in the sample, more than 75% were seen once. The sequencing sample was made of FFPE adjacent normal lung tissue. This clonotype was sampled from a person aged 55-80 years with lung adenocarcinoma.

This CDR3 is CASSLGSAGQTQETQYF. For the CDR3, the DNA is TGTGCTAGCAGCTTAGGGTCGGCAGGGCAGACTCAAGAGACCCAGTACTTC. V and J are TRBV7-7 and TRBJ2-5; tentatively, D is TRBD1 (5 bases). This CDR3 is 17 amino acids long. Germline CDR1 reads SSHAT; CDR2 reads FNYEAQ (reference sequence).